A single sample is the source of the 32 T cell receptor beta chains below, sequenced in a study of blood T cell repertoires in COVID-19. Clones were read by immunoSEQ multiplex PCR, and TCRdb kept only the in-frame ones, dropping some. This sample has roughly 200,000 clones, with about 88% found just once. The sequenced sample was peripheral blood. These receptors all stem from a man in his fifties or sixties with COVID-19, enrolled during active disease.

This clone was recorded once. The chain couples TRBV5-1 to TRBJ1-1; D remains ambiguous. V shed 5 bases and J shed 3 bases, with 11 bases lying between them. The CDR3 sequence is 13 residues long. Germline values: CDR1 SGHRS, CDR2 YFSETQ. The CDR3 protein is CASRYGPDTEAFF. The CDR3 coding sequence is TGCGCCAGCAGATATGGGCCGGACACTGAAGCTTTCTTT.

This chain uses TRBV4-2 with TRBJ1-2; 7 bases fit TRBD1. Germline loops: CDR1 LGHNA, CDR2 YNFKEQ. V trimming: 0 bases; J trimming: 2 bases; junction bases outside the gene matches: 3. The CDR3 contains 15 residues. The CDR3 DNA follows: TGTGCCAGCAGCCAAGATGAGGACAGGAACTATGGCTACACCTTC. Protein sequence: CASSQDEDRNYGYTF.

The chain joins TRBV10-3 to TRBJ2-7, with 9 bases identical to TRBD1. Germline V gene lookup returns CDR1 ENHRY and CDR2 SYGVKD. The CDR3 consists of 17 residues. Trimming removed 0 bases from V and 5 bases from J; junction bases left unmatched: 11. The CDR3 nucleotides are TGTGCCATCAGTGAGTCGAAGGGCGGACAGGGGATCGACGAGCAGTACTTC. Translated, it gives CAISESKGGQGIDEQYF.

The CDR3: CASSLAGGNTIYF. CDR3 sequence (DNA): TGTGCCAGCAGCTTGGCCGGGGGAAACACCATATATTTT. V usage is TRBV5-4 and J usage is TRBJ1-3; no clear D. The CDR3 consists of 13 residues. V lost 0 bases and J 4 bases, leaving 5 bases between the germline ends. Germline values: CDR1 SGHNT, CDR2 YYREEE (reference sequence). The whole variable domain, filled in from reference TRBV5-4 and TRBJ1-3, reads ETGVTQSPTHLIKTRGQQVTLRCSSQSGHNTVSWYQQALGQGPQFIFQYYREEENGRGNFPPRFSGLQFPNYSSELNVNALELDDSALYLCASSLAGGNTIYFGEGSWLTVV.

This clone was counted between two and nine times. This chain links TRBV7-2 with TRBJ1-5, with D hard to call. V lost 4 bases and J lost 16, with 17 bases in between. The CDR3 spans 12 residues. The V gene's germline CDR1 is SGHTA and CDR2 FQGNSA. CDR3: CASSSPDAEGHF. CDR3 nucleotides: TGTGCCAGCAGCTCCCCGGACGCCGAGGGACATTTT.

The chain carries TRBV5-1 and TRBJ2-3, with 7 positions matching TRBD2. V was clipped by 2 bases and J by 5 bases; unmatched bases: 5. CDR3 size: 14 residues. Germline V gives CDR1 SGHRS, CDR2 YFSETQ. The DNA of the CDR3 is TGCGCCAGCAGCTTAAGGGAGGGCCGAGATACGCAGTATTTT. This sequence encodes CASSLREGRDTQYF.

This chain links TRBV5-1 with TRBJ2-1, with 8 bases lining up with TRBD2. The CDR3 covers 13 residues. Trimming removed 0 bases from V and 12 bases from J; junction bases left unmatched: 5. CDR1 is SGHRS and CDR2 is YFSETQ in the germline V gene. The CDR3 DNA reads as TGCGCCAGCAGCTTGGCAGGGACTAGGGCGCAGTTCTTC. It yields the protein CASSLAGTRAQFF.

V is TRBV3-1 (or the pseudogene TRBV3-2) and J is TRBJ2-3, with 7 bases that match TRBD1. The CDR3 extends over 17 amino acids. V shed 1 base and J 2 bases; nucleotides not matched to a gene: 9. Per germline, CDR1 LGHDT and CDR2 YNNKEL (reference sequence). In DNA form, the CDR3 reads TGTGCCAGCAGCCAAGTCCGGGACAGCTTATCCACAGATACGCAGTATTTT. This sequence encodes CASSQVRDSLSTDTQYF.

The chain combines TRBV5-1 with TRBJ2-2; maybe TRBD1 (5 bases). CDR1 is SGHRS and CDR2 is YFSETQ in the germline V gene. CDR3 length: 14 amino acids. The germline V and J ends were trimmed by 2 bases and 3 bases, with 8 bases remaining between them. CDR3 bases: TGCGCCAGCAGCTTCGGCAGGGACACCGGGGAGCTGTTTTTT. Its protein is CASSFGRDTGELFF.

This chain links TRBV24-1 with TRBJ1-2; D unresolved. V lost 7 bases and J lost 5, with 13 bases in between. Germline assignment: CDR1 KGHDR and CDR2 SFDVKD. There are 13 residues in the CDR3. For the CDR3, the DNA is TGTGCCACCAGCGCCCTAGGGAGTTATGGCTACACCTTC. Translated: CATSALGSYGYTF.

This chain connects TRBV7-9 to TRBJ1-2; maybe TRBD1 (5 bases). Per the germline V gene, CDR1 is SEHNR and CDR2 is FQNEAQ (reference sequence). V gave up 5 bases and J gave up 2 bases, with 21 bases separating them. The CDR3 length is 17 residues. Written as DNA, the CDR3 is TGTGCCAGCAGCCTCGGATCGAACAGGAATACAAACTATGGCTACACCTTC. This gives the protein CASSLGSNRNTNYGYTF. Drawing the rest from reference TRBV7-9 and TRBJ1-2, the complete variable domain is DTGVSQNPRHKITKRGQNVTFRCDPISEHNRLYWYRQTLGQGPEFLTYFQNEAQLEKSRLLSDRFSAERPKGSFSTLEIQRTEQGDSAMYLCASSLGSNRNTNYGYTFGSGTRLTVV.

This clone was seen once. The CDR3 spells CASSQVRDGPYEQYF. As DNA, the CDR3 is TGTGCCAGCAGCCAAGTGAGGGATGGGCCGTACGAGCAGTACTTC. This chain connects TRBV4-2 to TRBJ2-7; a weak D match, TRBD2 (5 bases). The CDR3 sequence is 15 residues long. The germline CDR1 and CDR2 sequences are LGHNA and YNFKEQ. With 1 base removed from V and 4 bases from J, the gap between germline ends came to 14 bases.

The chain couples TRBV10-3 to TRBJ2-7, with D perhaps TRBD1 (5 bases). V lost 7 bases to trimming and J lost 3 bases, with 7 bases between them. Looked up from germline, CDR1 is ENHRY and CDR2 is SYGVKD. The CDR3 loop spans 11 amino acids. The CDR3: CAITDSYEQYF. CDR3 bases: TGTGCCATCACCGACAGCTACGAGCAGTACTTC.

The gene calls are TRBV7-3 and TRBJ2-1, with 9 bases fitting TRBD1. Germline CDR1 is SGHTA and CDR2 is FQGTGA. The CDR3 spans 16 residues. Trimming removed 5 bases from V and 0 bases from J; junction bases left unmatched: 5. In DNA, the CDR3 is TGTGCCAGCAGCACAGGGGGCGGGAGCTCCTACAATGAGCAGTTCTTC. It codes for CASSTGGGSSYNEQFF.

The rearrangement joins TRBV7-6 to TRBJ1-4; 8 bases are a match to TRBD1. V shed 5 bases and J 5 bases; nucleotides not matched to a gene: 13. CDR1 SGHVS and CDR2 FNYEAQ come from the germline V gene. The CDR3 has 17 amino acids. The CDR3 region has the DNA TGTGCCAGCAGCGCATCCACAGGGGGACGGGGGAATGAAAAACTGTTTTTT. It codes for CASSASTGGRGNEKLFF.

This clone was observed once. The chain uses TRBV5-5 and TRBJ2-7; TRBD1 matches at 11 bases. The CDR3 runs to 15 residues. V was clipped by 4 bases and J by 0 bases; unmatched bases: 3. Germline values: CDR1 SGHKS, CDR2 YYEKEE (reference sequence). CDR3 sequence reads: CASSVGTGGSYEQYF. In DNA form, the CDR3 reads TGTGCCAGCAGCGTCGGGACAGGGGGCTCCTACGAGCAGTACTTC.

The chain uses TRBV30 and TRBJ2-3, with D perhaps matching TRBD1 (6 bases). Germline values: CDR1 GTSNPN, CDR2 SVGIG (reference sequence). The length of the CDR3 is 13 residues. V shed 3 bases and J shed 6 bases, with 13 bases lying between them. DNA of the CDR3: TGTGCCTGGAGCCACTCAGGGGCGGATACGCAGTATTTT. It is translated as CAWSHSGADTQYF.

The chain employs TRBV9 and TRBJ2-1; 8 bases align to TRBD2. The length of the CDR3 is 16 residues. The germline CDR1 and CDR2 sequences are SGDLS and YYNGEE. CDR3 in amino acids: CATSKPSGGIGNEQFF. CDR3 nucleotide sequence: TGTGCAACCTCCAAACCCTCGGGAGGGATTGGAAATGAGCAGTTCTTC.

V is TRBV2 and J is TRBJ2-3; 7 bases align to TRBD2. The V segment lost 4 bases and the J segment 4 bases; nucleotides outside the gene matches: 11. The CDR3 contains 16 residues. Germline V gene lookup returns CDR1 SNHLY and CDR2 FYNNEI. The CDR3 is CASSAASGHSADTQYF. The CDR3 DNA is TGTGCCAGCAGTGCGGCTAGCGGTCACTCCGCAGATACGCAGTATTTT.

The chain combines TRBV5-6 with TRBJ2-7; TRBD2 is a possible D gene (5 bases). Germline V CDR1 and CDR2: SGHDT, YYEEEE. Trimming took 0 bases from V and 2 from J, leaving 21 bases between them. This CDR3 comprises 18 residues. Here the CDR3 DNA reads TGTGCCAGCAGCTTGGATATAGGGTTGGCTAGCCCTACCTACGAGCAGTACTTC. Translation gives CASSLDIGLASPTYEQYF.

The rearrangement joins TRBV29-1 to TRBJ2-7; 9 nucleotides match TRBD2. Germline V CDR1 and CDR2: SQVTM, ANQGSEA. V shed 4 bases and J 4 bases; nucleotides not matched to a gene: 5. The CDR3 loop spans 13 amino acids. Here the CDR3 reads CSVASGRWYEQYF. For the CDR3, the DNA is TGCAGCGTTGCCAGCGGGAGGTGGTACGAGCAGTACTTC.

The chain employs TRBV18 and TRBJ1-1; the D gene is possibly TRBD1 (5 bases). Germline V gene sequence: CDR1 KGHSH, CDR2 LQKENI. The germline V and J ends were trimmed by 1 base and 1 base, with 10 bases remaining between them. The CDR3 is 15 amino acids. CDR3 loop: CASSPQQVSNTEAFF. In nucleotides, the CDR3 is TGTGCCAGCTCACCACAACAGGTTTCGAACACTGAAGCTTTCTTT. The full variable domain, in which reference TRBV18 and TRBJ1-1 provide the parts outside the CDR3, is NAGVMQNPRHLVRRRGQEARLRCSPMKGHSHVYWYRQLPEEGLKFMVYLQKENIIDESGMPKERFSAEFPKEGPSILRIQQVVRGDSAAYFCASSPQQVSNTEAFFGQGTRLTVV.

V is TRBV11-1 and J is TRBJ2-7; D is unresolved. The CDR3 has 13 amino acids. V was trimmed by 5 bases and J by 4 bases, leaving 12 bases between them. Germline CDR1 SGHAT, CDR2 FQDESV (reference sequence). The CDR3 reads CASSRQTSYEQYF. In nucleotides, the CDR3 is TGTGCCAGCAGCAGACAAACGAGTTACGAGCAGTACTTC.

This chain connects TRBV10-3 to TRBJ2-2; TRBD2 agrees at 7 bases. This CDR3 has 16 amino acids. Germline lookup yields CDR1 ENHRY and CDR2 SYGVKD. V dropped 6 bases and J dropped 2; count of bases not matched to a gene: 9. The CDR3 reads CAISLGGSVNTGELFF. CDR3 in DNA: TGTGCCATCAGCTTGGGAGGGTCCGTCAACACCGGGGAGCTGTTTTTT.

The chain joins TRBV2 to TRBJ2-7; D gene uncertain. The CDR3 runs 12 residues. Deletions cut 1 base from V and 5 bases from J, with 6 bases between. The germline V gene encodes CDR1 SNHLY and CDR2 FYNNEI. The CDR3 sequence: CASSEVVDEQYF. CDR3 nucleotide sequence: TGTGCCAGCAGTGAAGTAGTTGACGAGCAGTACTTC.

V usage is TRBV19 and J usage is TRBJ2-4; 8 bases are a match to TRBD1. V lost 6 bases and J lost 1; bases outside the gene matches: 2. In germline, CDR1 is LNHDA, CDR2 SQIVND (reference sequence). The CDR3 covers 14 residues. The CDR3 DNA sequence: TGTGCCAGTAGCCGGACAGGGGCCAAAAACATTCAGTACTTC. This encodes CASSRTGAKNIQYF.

The chain uses TRBV10-3 and TRBJ2-1; 7 bases map to TRBD1. Unmatched junction bases numbered 7, after V lost 5 bases and J lost 6 bases. Looked up from germline, CDR1 is ENHRY and CDR2 is SYGVKD. This CDR3 spans 14 amino acids. CDR3 residues: CAISNKGQINEQFF. The CDR3, as DNA: TGTGCCATCAGTAATAAGGGACAGATCAATGAGCAGTTCTTC.

This chain joins TRBV18 and TRBJ2-7; TRBD1 agrees at 10 bases. CDR1 KGHSH and CDR2 LQKENI come from the germline V gene. The CDR3 is 20 residues long. J was trimmed by 0 bases and V by 4 bases; bases with no gene match: 18. CDR3 DNA sequence: TGTGCCAGCTCACGAAAGACAGGGGGCCCCGGACGAGTCAACTCCTACGAGCAGTACTTC. It translates to CASSRKTGGPGRVNSYEQYF.

The CDR3 DNA sequence: TGTGCCAGCACCAATCCGGGACAGCGGCTCTACGAGCAGTACTTC. Encoded protein: CASTNPGQRLYEQYF. The rearrangement links TRBV7-9 to TRBJ2-7; 7 bases are shared with TRBD1. Germline assignment: CDR1 SEHNR and CDR2 FQNEAQ (reference sequence). This CDR3 region has 15 residues. With 7 bases clipped from V and 3 bases from J, the junction kept 12 bases outside the gene matches.

V is TRBV9 and J is TRBJ1-3; D unresolved. The CDR3 loop spans 15 amino acids. Germline values: CDR1 SGDLS, CDR2 YYNGEE. V was shortened by 0 bases and J by 1 base, with 8 bases between the two germline ends. The CDR3 protein is CASSVEWASGNTIYF. CDR3 sequence (DNA): TGTGCCAGCAGCGTAGAATGGGCGTCTGGAAACACCATATATTTT. Combining the CDR3 with reference TRBV9 and TRBJ1-3 gives the whole variable domain DSGVTQTPKHLITATGQRVTLRCSPRSGDLSVYWYQQSLDQGLQFLIQYYNGEERAKGNILERFSAQQFPDLHSELNLSSLELGDSALYFCASSVEWASGNTIYFGEGSWLTVV.

The V call is TRBV29-1, the J call TRBJ2-5; 9 nucleotides line up with TRBD1. V dropped 5 bases and J dropped 5; count of bases not matched to a gene: 6. This CDR3 is 13 amino acids long. Per the germline V gene, CDR1 is SQVTM and CDR2 is ANQGSEA. DNA of the CDR3: TGCAGCGTTACAGGGGGCATTAGGGAGACCCAGTACTTC. Its protein is CSVTGGIRETQYF.

This clone was seen once. The rearrangement uses TRBV2 and TRBJ2-7, with TRBD2 matching over 10 bases. The CDR3 loop spans 15 amino acids. CDR1 SNHLY and CDR2 FYNNEI come from the germline V gene. The V and J ends lost 0 bases and 2 bases, in that order; junction bases with no gene match: 1. CDR3 region: CASSEAGTSAYEQYF. The CDR3, as DNA: TGTGCCAGCAGTGAAGCGGGGACTAGCGCCTACGAGCAGTACTTC.